A few counts support the clone carrying this TCR beta chain. Its antigen remains unidentified. The 5'RACE template-switching step produced TCR cDNA and added a universal primer site and UMIs. TCRdb processed the 5' RACE reads anew with MiXCR; each CDR3 protein has one entry. The table lists 310,000 or so distinct CDR3 sequences, approximately 3.8% of them singletons. The entry originates in a study of T cells after yellow fever vaccination. V lost 5 bases to trimming and J lost 2 bases, with 10 bases between them. The germline gives CDR1 DFQATT, CDR2 SNEGSKA (reference sequence). The CDR3 extends over 13 amino acids. Study-wide points: CD4 and CD8 compartments shared a small share of clonotypes, likely from convergent recombination.

V gene TRBV20-1 combines with J gene TRBJ2-1, with TRBD2 as a possible D gene (5 bases). The TCR comes from a man aged 18 to 30 who received the YFV17D yellow fever vaccine. Specimen: PBMCs, collected on the day of the yellow fever booster vaccination. The CDR3 DNA sequence: TGCAGTGCTGGACGGGGAGCCTACAATGAGCAGTTCTTC. Translated, it gives CSAGRGAYNEQFF.